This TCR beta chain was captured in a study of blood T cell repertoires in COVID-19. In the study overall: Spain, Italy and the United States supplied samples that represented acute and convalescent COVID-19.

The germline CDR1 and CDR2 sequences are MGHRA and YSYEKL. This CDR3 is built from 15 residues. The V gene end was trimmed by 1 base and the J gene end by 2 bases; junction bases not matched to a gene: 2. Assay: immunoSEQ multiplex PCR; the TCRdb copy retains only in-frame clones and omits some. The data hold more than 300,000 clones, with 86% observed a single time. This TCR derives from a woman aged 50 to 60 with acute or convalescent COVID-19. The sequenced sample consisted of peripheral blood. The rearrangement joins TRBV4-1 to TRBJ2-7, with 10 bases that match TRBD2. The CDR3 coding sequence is TGCGCCAGCAGCCAAGTTACTAGCGGGACCTACGAGCAGTACTTC. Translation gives CASSQVTSGTYEQYF.